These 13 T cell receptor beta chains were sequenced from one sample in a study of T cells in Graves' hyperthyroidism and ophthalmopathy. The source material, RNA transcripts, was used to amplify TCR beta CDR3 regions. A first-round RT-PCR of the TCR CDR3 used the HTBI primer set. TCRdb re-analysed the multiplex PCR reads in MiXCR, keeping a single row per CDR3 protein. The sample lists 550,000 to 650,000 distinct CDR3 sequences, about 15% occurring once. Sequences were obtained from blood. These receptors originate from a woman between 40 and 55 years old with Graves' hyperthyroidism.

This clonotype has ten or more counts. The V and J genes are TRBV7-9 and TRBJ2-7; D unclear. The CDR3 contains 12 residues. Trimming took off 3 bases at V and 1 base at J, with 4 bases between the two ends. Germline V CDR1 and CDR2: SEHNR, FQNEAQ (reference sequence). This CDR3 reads CASSFESYEQYF. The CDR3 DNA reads TGTGCCAGCAGCTTCGAATCCTACGAGCAGTACTTC.

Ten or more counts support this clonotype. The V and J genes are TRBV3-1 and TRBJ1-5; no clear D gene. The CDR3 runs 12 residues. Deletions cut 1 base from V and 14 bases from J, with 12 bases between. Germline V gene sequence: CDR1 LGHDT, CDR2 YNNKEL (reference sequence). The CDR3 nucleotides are TGTGCCAGCAGCCAAGGAGACTCAAAAAAGCATTTT. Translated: CASSQGDSKKHF.

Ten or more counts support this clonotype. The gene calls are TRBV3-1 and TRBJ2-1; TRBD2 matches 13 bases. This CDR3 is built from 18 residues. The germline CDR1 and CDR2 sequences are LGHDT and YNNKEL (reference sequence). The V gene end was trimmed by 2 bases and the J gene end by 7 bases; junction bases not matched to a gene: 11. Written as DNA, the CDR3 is TGTGCCAGCAGCCAATTACGACTAGCGGGAGGCCCGTTGAATGAGCAGTTCTTC. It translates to CASSQLRLAGGPLNEQFF.

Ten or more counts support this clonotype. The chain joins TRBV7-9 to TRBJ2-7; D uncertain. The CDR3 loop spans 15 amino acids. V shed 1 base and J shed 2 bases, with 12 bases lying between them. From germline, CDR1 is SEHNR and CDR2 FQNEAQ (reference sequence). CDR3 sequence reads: CASSLGAAVPYEQYF. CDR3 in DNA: TGTGCCAGCAGCTTAGGGGCGGCAGTTCCCTACGAGCAGTACTTC.

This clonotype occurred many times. CDR3 sequence: CSVDASVDNEQFF. CDR3 nucleotides: TGCAGCGTTGATGCTAGCGTTGACAATGAGCAGTTCTTC. The rearrangement links TRBV29-1 to TRBJ2-1; D perhaps matches TRBD2 (6 bases). CDR1 is SQVTM and CDR2 is ANQGSEA in the germline V gene. The length of the CDR3 is 13 residues. V lost 3 bases to trimming and J lost 5 bases, with 11 bases between them.

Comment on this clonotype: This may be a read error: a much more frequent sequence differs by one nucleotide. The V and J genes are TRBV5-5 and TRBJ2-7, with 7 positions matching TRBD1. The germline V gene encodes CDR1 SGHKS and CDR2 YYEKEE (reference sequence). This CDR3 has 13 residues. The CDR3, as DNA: TGTGTCAGCAGGCGCACAGGGGTGGGGGAGCAGTACTTC. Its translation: CVSRRTGVGEQYF.

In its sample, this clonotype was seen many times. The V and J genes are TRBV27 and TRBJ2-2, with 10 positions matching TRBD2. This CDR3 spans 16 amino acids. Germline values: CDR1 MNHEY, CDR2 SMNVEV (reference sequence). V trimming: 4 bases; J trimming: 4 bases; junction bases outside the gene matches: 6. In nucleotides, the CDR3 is TGTGCCAGCAGTTGGGCTAGCGGGAGTGTCACCGGGGAGCTGTTTTTT. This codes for CASSWASGSVTGELFF.

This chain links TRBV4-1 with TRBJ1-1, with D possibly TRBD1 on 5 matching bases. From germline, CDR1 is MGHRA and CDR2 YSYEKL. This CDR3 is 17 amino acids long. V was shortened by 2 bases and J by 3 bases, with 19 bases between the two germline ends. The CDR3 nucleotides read TGCGCCAGCAGCCAACTCCGATCCATCACGGGGGACACTGAAGCTTTCTTT. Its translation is CASSQLRSITGDTEAFF.

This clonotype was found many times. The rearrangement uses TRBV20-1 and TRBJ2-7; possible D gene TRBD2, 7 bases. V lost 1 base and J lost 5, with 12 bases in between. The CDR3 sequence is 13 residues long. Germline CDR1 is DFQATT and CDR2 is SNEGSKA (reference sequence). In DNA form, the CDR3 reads TGCAGTGCTAGAGTTGGGGGGGCCAACGAGCAGTACTTC. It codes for CSARVGGANEQYF.

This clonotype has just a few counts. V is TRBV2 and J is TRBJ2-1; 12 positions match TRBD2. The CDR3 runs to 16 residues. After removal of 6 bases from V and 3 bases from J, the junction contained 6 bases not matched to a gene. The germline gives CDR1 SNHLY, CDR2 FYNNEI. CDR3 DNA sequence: TGTGCCAGCAGGGCGACTAGCGGGAGTTTCTACAATGAGCAGTTCTTC. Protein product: CASRATSGSFYNEQFF.

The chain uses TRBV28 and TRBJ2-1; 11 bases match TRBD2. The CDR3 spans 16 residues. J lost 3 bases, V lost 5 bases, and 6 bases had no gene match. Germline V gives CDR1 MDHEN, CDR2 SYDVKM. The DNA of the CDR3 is TGTGCCAGCAGTCCAATCCTAGCGGGAGGCTACAATGAGCAGTTCTTC. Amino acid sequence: CASSPILAGGYNEQFF.

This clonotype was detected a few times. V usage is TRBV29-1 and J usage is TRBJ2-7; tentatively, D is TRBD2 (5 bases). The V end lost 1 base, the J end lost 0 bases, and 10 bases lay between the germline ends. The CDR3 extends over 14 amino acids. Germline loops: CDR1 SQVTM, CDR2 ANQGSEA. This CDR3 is CSVEGTSSSYEQYF. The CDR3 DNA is TGCAGCGTTGAAGGGACTTCGAGCTCCTACGAGCAGTACTTC.

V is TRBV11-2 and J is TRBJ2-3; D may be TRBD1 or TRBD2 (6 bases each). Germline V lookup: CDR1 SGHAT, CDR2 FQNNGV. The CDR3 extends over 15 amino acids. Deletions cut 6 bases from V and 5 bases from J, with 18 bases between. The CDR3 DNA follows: TGTGCCAGCAGATCCTGGGGGGCCGGGCAAGATACGCAGTATTTT. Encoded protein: CASRSWGAGQDTQYF.